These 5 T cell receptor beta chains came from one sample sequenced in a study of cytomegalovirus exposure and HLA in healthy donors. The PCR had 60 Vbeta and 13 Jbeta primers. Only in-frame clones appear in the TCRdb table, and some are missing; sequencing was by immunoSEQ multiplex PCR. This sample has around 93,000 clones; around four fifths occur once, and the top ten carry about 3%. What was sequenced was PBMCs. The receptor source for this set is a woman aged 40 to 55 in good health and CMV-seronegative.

As DNA, the CDR3 is TGCGCCAGCAGCCTAGGAGGAGGTGGCTACACCTTC. This translates into CASSLGGGGYTF. The chain combines TRBV5-1 with TRBJ1-2; D not certain. Trimming removed 4 bases from V and 7 bases from J, with 11 bases in between. Germline CDR1 and CDR2: SGHRS and YFSETQ. The length of the CDR3 is 12 residues.

The CDR3 region has the DNA TGTGCCATCAGAGAGGTAACAGGGGTCTCTGGAAACACCATATATTTT. Protein sequence: CAIREVTGVSGNTIYF. The rearrangement links TRBV10-3 to TRBJ1-3; 7 positions agree with TRBD1. CDR1 is ENHRY, CDR2 SYGVKD, per germline. Trimming removed 6 bases from V and 0 bases from J; junction bases left unmatched: 8. The CDR3 loop spans 16 amino acids.

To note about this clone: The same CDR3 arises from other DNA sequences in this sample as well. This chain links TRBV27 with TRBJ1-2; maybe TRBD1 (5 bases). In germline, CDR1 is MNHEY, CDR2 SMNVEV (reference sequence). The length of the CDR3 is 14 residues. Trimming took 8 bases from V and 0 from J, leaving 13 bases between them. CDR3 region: CASRLSGANYGYTF. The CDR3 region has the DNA TGTGCCAGCCGCCTGTCGGGGGCTAACTATGGCTACACCTTC.

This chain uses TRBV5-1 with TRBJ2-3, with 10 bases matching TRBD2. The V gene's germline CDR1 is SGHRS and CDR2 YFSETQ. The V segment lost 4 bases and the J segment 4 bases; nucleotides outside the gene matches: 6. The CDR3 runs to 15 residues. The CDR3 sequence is CASSPPSGSADTQYF. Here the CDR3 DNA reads TGCGCCAGCAGCCCTCCTAGCGGGAGTGCAGATACGCAGTATTTT.

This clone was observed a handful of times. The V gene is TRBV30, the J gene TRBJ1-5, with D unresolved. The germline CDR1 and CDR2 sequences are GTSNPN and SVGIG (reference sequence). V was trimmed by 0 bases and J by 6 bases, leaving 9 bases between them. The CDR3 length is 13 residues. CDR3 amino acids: CAWSVSLAQPQHF. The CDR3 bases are TGTGCCTGGAGTGTATCGTTAGCTCAGCCCCAGCATTTT.